The TCR beta chain described here comes from a study of T cells in Graves' hyperthyroidism and ophthalmopathy. CDR3 size: 12 residues. Germline V gives CDR1 SNHLY, CDR2 FYNNEI. V lost 3 bases to trimming and J lost 3 bases, with 6 bases between them. This clonotype has ten or more counts. Amplification targeted TCR beta CDR3 regions from RNA transcripts. During a first-round RT-PCR of the TCR CDR3, the HTBI primer set was used. TCRdb re-analysed the multiplex PCR reads in MiXCR, keeping a single row per CDR3 protein. The table lists 270,000 or so distinct CDR3 sequences, roughly 15% of them singletons, with 30% in the top ten.

The sample comprised blood. The receptor was derived from a woman in her 50s with Graves' hyperthyroidism that later progressed to Graves' ophthalmopathy. The genes are TRBV2 and TRBJ2-7; no definite D call. Here the CDR3 DNA reads TGTGCCAGCAGTGAGGAGTACTACGAGCAGTACTTC. Protein: CASSEEYYEQYF.